These 6 T cell receptor beta chains were all obtained from the same sample, sequenced in a study of cytomegalovirus exposure and HLA in healthy donors. Researchers ran the PCR with 60 Vbeta and 13 Jbeta primers. Sequencing was performed with immunoSEQ multiplex PCR; in TCRdb, only in-frame clones are kept and a portion is missing. This sample contains tens of thousands of clones. Input material: PBMCs. Source of these receptors: a female donor in good health and CMV-seropositive.

The V and J genes are TRBV10-2 and TRBJ2-5; 12 positions agree with TRBD1. The DNA end is a closer match to TRBJ2-7, so the J assignment may be wrong. Germline V gives CDR1 WSHSY, CDR2 SAAADI. This CDR3 has 13 amino acids. DNA for the CDR3: TGCGCCAGCAGGGGACAGGGGGCGAACGAGCAGTACTTC. Translated, it gives CASRGQGANEQYF.

DNA for the CDR3: TGTGCCACTTCCCCCACATGGAATCAGCCCCAGCATTTT. It yields the protein CATSPTWNQPQHF. The chain joins TRBV6-4 to TRBJ1-5, with D hard to call. The CDR3 spans 13 residues. V was cut by 10 bases and J by 4 bases, with 14 bases left in between. CDR1 and CDR2 (germline): MRHNA, SNTAGT.

The chain has TRBV5-4 and TRBJ2-6; a possible D gene is TRBD1 (6 bases). The CDR3 spans 17 residues. The germline V gene encodes CDR1 SGHNT and CDR2 YYREEE (reference sequence). With 0 bases removed from V and 1 base from J, the gap between germline ends came to 11 bases. The CDR3 sequence is CASSLAIQGSGANVLTF. DNA of the CDR3: TGTGCCAGCAGCTTGGCCATACAGGGTTCTGGGGCCAACGTCCTGACTTTC.

This rearrangement joins TRBV28 to TRBJ2-7; D is unclear. CDR3 length: 14 amino acids. Germline lookup yields CDR1 MDHEN and CDR2 SYDVKM. The V gene lost 0 bases and the J gene lost 2 bases, with 8 bases spanning the gap. The chain's CDR3 is CASSLWTGTYEQYF. The CDR3 region has the DNA TGTGCCAGCAGTTTATGGACGGGTACCTACGAGCAGTACTTC.

The chain combines TRBV10-1 with TRBJ2-1; TRBD2 matches at 9 bases. CDR1 WNHNN and CDR2 SYGVQD come from the germline V gene (reference sequence). CDR3 length: 15 amino acids. V trimming: 3 bases; J trimming: 3 bases; junction bases outside the gene matches: 3. The CDR3: CASSDSGSFYNEQFF. CDR3 sequence (DNA): TGCGCCAGCAGTGATAGCGGGAGTTTCTACAATGAGCAGTTCTTC.

The chain has TRBV6-4 and TRBJ1-1; 9 nucleotides match TRBD1. The CDR3 contains 14 residues. The trim removed 5 bases at V and 5 bases at J, leaving 6 bases unmatched. Germline CDR1 MRHNA, CDR2 SNTAGT. The DNA for the CDR3 is TGTGCCAGCAGTCCAGGACAGGGGAGGACTGAAGCTTTCTTT. Its translation: CASSPGQGRTEAFF.